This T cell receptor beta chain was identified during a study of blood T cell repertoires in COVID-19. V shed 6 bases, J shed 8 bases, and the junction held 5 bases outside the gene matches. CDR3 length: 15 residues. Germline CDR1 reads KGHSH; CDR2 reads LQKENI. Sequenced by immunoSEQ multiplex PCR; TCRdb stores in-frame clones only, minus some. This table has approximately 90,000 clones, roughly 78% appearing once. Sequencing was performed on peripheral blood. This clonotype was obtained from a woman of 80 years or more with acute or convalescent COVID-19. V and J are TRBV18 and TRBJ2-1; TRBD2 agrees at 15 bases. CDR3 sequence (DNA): TGTGCCAGCTCCTACGGACTAGCGGGAGGGGATGAGCAGTTCTTC. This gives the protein CASSYGLAGGDEQFF.